Below, 8 T cell receptor beta chains from the same sample are listed, as sequenced in a study of blood T cell repertoires in COVID-19. This table comes from immunoSEQ multiplex PCR, and its TCRdb copy is limited to in-frame clones, with some not included. The sample carries about 140,000 clones, roughly 84% recorded once. The material sequenced was peripheral blood. The receptors stem from an older woman with acute or convalescent COVID-19.

The chain links TRBV3-1 (or the pseudogene TRBV3-2) to TRBJ2-3; TRBD2 agrees at 9 bases. V dropped 4 bases and J dropped 0; count of bases not matched to a gene: 11. The CDR3 spans 18 residues. The germline V gene encodes CDR1 LGHDT and CDR2 YNNKEL (reference sequence). DNA for the CDR3: TGTGCCAGCAGCCGAGAGAGACTAGCGGATCCTAGCACAGATACGCAGTATTTT. It translates to CASSRERLADPSTDTQYF.

V usage is TRBV6-5 and J usage is TRBJ1-5; 7 nucleotides align to TRBD1. V lost 8 bases and J lost 0; bases outside the gene matches: 4. The CDR3 totals 14 residues. Germline V gene sequence: CDR1 MNHEY, CDR2 SVGAGI. The CDR3 nucleotides are TGTGCCAGCGTGACAGGGTTTAGCAATCAGCCCCAGCATTTT. It encodes CASVTGFSNQPQHF.

The V gene is TRBV27, the J gene TRBJ1-1; D not certain. This CDR3 spans 14 amino acids. Between the trimmed V and J ends, which lost 2 bases and 1 base, there was a span of 8 bases. Germline loops: CDR1 MNHEY, CDR2 SMNVEV (reference sequence). CDR3 in DNA: TGTGCCAGCAGTTTACTCACCGGGAACACTGAAGCTTTCTTT. This sequence encodes CASSLLTGNTEAFF.

This clone was seen a few times. V and J are TRBV6-5 and TRBJ2-7; D ambiguous. Deletions cut 2 bases from V and 3 bases from J, with 11 bases between. The CDR3 spans 14 residues. CDR1 and CDR2 from the germline V gene are MNHEY and SVGAGI. CDR3: CASSYHQEIYEQYF. The CDR3 region has the DNA TGTGCCAGCAGTTACCACCAGGAAATCTACGAGCAGTACTTC.

This clone has a handful of counts. The gene calls are TRBV5-6 and TRBJ2-2; possible D gene TRBD1, 5 bases. Per the germline V gene, CDR1 is SGHDT and CDR2 is YYEEEE. Trimming removed 4 bases at V and 3 bases at J, with 16 bases between. There are 16 residues in the CDR3. The CDR3 nucleotides read TGTGCCAGCAGCGGCATGCAGGGTTTTGACACCGGGGAGCTGTTTTTT. Its protein product is CASSGMQGFDTGELFF.

The chain carries TRBV7-2 and TRBJ2-7, with unresolved D. There are 17 residues in the CDR3. Deletions cut 1 base from V and 0 bases from J, with 16 bases between. Germline CDR1 SGHTA, CDR2 FQGNSA. The CDR3 sequence is CASSLGVYTGDSYEQYF. CDR3 coding DNA: TGTGCCAGCAGCTTAGGCGTGTACACGGGTGACTCCTACGAGCAGTACTTC.

This clone has a single count. The chain recombines TRBV5-4 with TRBJ2-2, with D uncertain. The CDR3 runs to 12 residues. Trimming took off 4 bases at V and 3 bases at J, with 4 bases between the two ends. The germline V gene has CDR1 SGHNT and CDR2 YYREEE (reference sequence). As DNA, the CDR3 is TGTGCCAGCAGCCGGGACACCGGGGAGCTGTTTTTT. This codes for CASSRDTGELFF. The full variable domain, with the rest looked up from reference TRBV5-4 and TRBJ2-2, is ETGVTQSPTHLIKTRGQQVTLRCSSQSGHNTVSWYQQALGQGPQFIFQYYREEENGRGNFPPRFSGLQFPNYSSELNVNALELDDSALYLCASSRDTGELFFGEGSRLTVL.

This chain uses TRBV14 with TRBJ2-7; a weak D match, TRBD2 (5 bases). The CDR3 is made up of 13 amino acids. V was cut by 1 base and J by 3 bases, with 7 bases left in between. In germline, CDR1 is SGHDN, CDR2 FVKESK. CDR3 DNA sequence: TGTGCCAGCAGCCAAGGGACTTTCTACGAGCAGTACTTC. Translation gives CASSQGTFYEQYF.